One and the same sample provided the 19 T cell receptor beta chains below, sequenced in a study of T-cell reconstitution after alpha-beta-depleted transplantation in children. The TCRbeta library was prepared with unique molecular identifiers. Via MiXCR, TCRdb re-called the PCR reads, giving one row per CDR3 protein. The sample contains 400,000 to 500,000 distinct CDR3 sequences, approximately 11% of which appear only once. Source: PBMCs from the stem cell graft donor, taken from the stem cell graft. Source of these receptors: a human donor who donated a stem cell graft to a child with acute myeloid leukemia.

V usage is TRBV6-2 or TRBV6-3 and J usage is TRBJ2-1; 7 bases agree with TRBD1. This CDR3 has 15 residues. V shed 9 bases and J 2 bases; nucleotides not matched to a gene: 10. Germline V lookup: CDR1 MNHEY, CDR2 SVGEGT. CDR3 sequence reads: CASNGAGTAYNEQFF. The CDR3 DNA is TGTGCCAGTAATGGCGCCGGGACAGCCTACAATGAGCAGTTCTTC.

The J gene is TRBJ1-2, the V gene TRBV10-3; 9 bases map to TRBD1. Germline V gives CDR1 ENHRY, CDR2 SYGVKD. J lost 8 bases, V lost 6 bases, and 13 bases had no gene match. The CDR3 runs to 15 residues. CDR3 coding DNA: TGTGCCATCAGGGCTACGGACACAGGGGGCGAAGGCTACACCTTC. Protein product: CAIRATDTGGEGYTF.

V and J are TRBV29-1 and TRBJ2-1, with 7 bases fitting TRBD2. The CDR3 has 14 residues. The J segment lost 4 bases and the V segment lost 4 bases, leaving 7 bases of the junction unmatched. Germline CDR1 reads SQVTM; CDR2 reads ANQGSEA. Here the CDR3 reads CSVGGGSRYNEQFF. The DNA for the CDR3 is TGCAGCGTTGGGGGCGGGAGCCGTTACAATGAGCAGTTCTTC.

There are a few counts of this clonotype. This chain connects TRBV12-3 or TRBV12-4 to TRBJ2-2; tentative D call: TRBD1 (6 bases). CDR3 length: 15 residues. The ends were cut back, 3 bases at V and 5 bases at J, with 13 bases in the middle. The CDR3 nucleotides are TGTGCCAGCAGTTTTCAGGCAGGGGCGACCGGGGAGCTGTTTTTT. Its protein is CASSFQAGATGELFF.

This clonotype was counted between two and nine times. The chain has TRBV7-9 and TRBJ1-3; D is uncertain. The CDR3 has 12 residues. CDR1 is SEHNR, CDR2 FQNEAQ, per germline (reference sequence). V was trimmed by 2 bases and J by 8 bases, leaving 7 bases between them. The CDR3 coding sequence is TGTGCCAGCAGCTTATCGGGAGACACCATATATTTT. Residues: CASSLSGDTIYF.

This clonotype was picked up many times. V is TRBV11-1 and J is TRBJ2-5; tentatively, D is TRBD1 (5 bases). V lost 5 bases to trimming and J lost 5 bases, with 33 bases between them. This CDR3 region has 20 residues. Germline V gives CDR1 SGHAT, CDR2 FQDESV (reference sequence). The CDR3 loop reads CASSPFVGPGELGLWETQYF. Written as DNA, the CDR3 is TGTGCCAGCAGCCCTTTCGTGGGGCCGGGCGAGCTGGGCCTGTGGGAGACCCAGTACTTC.

The chain couples TRBV10-3 to TRBJ1-2; TRBD1 might be the D (5 bases). This CDR3 comprises 14 residues. The germline V gene encodes CDR1 ENHRY and CDR2 SYGVKD. Trimming took off 7 bases at V and 6 bases at J, with 18 bases between the two ends. CDR3 loop: CAINAGREVDGYTF. CDR3 DNA: TGTGCCATCAACGCCGGCAGGGAGGTAGATGGCTACACCTTC.

This clonotype came up a few times. The chain couples TRBV18 to TRBJ2-5; 13 bases agree with TRBD2. Per the germline V gene, CDR1 is KGHSH and CDR2 is LQKENI. Unmatched junction bases numbered 3, after V lost 3 bases and J lost 5 bases. The CDR3 extends over 15 amino acids. Here the CDR3 DNA reads TGTGCCAGCTCACCGCCGGGACTAGCGGGGGAGACCCAGTACTTC. This sequence encodes CASSPPGLAGETQYF. The full variable domain, with the rest looked up from reference TRBV18 and TRBJ2-5, is NAGVMQNPRHLVRRRGQEARLRCSPMKGHSHVYWYRQLPEEGLKFMVYLQKENIIDESGMPKERFSAEFPKEGPSILRIQQVVRGDSAAYFCASSPPGLAGETQYFGPGTRLLVL.

This clonotype was counted a few times. This sequence joins TRBV5-1 and TRBJ2-1, with TRBD2 as a possible D gene (6 bases). V lost 4 bases and J lost 5, with 19 bases in between. The CDR3 spans 16 residues. Germline-derived CDR1 and CDR2 are SGHRS and YFSETQ. The CDR3 sequence: CASSAWDGGKDNEQFF. CDR3 DNA sequence: TGCGCCAGCAGCGCATGGGACGGGGGTAAGGACAATGAGCAGTTCTTC.

This clonotype occurred many times. The J gene is TRBJ1-3, the V gene TRBV20-1; D might be TRBD1 (6 bases). V lost 3 bases and J 0 bases, leaving 18 bases between the germline ends. The CDR3 contains 17 residues. Germline CDR1 is DFQATT and CDR2 is SNEGSKA (reference sequence). CDR3 nucleotide sequence: TGCAGTGCTAGCAGGGGTTCCGCAGGGGACTCTGGAAACACCATATATTTT. Translation: CSASRGSAGDSGNTIYF.

This clonotype was counted between two and nine times. This chain connects TRBV7-2 to TRBJ2-5; D might be TRBD2 (7 bases). Trimming cost V 1 base and J 5 bases, with 17 bases left between them. CDR3 length: 16 amino acids. Germline V gene sequence: CDR1 SGHTA, CDR2 FQGNSA. The CDR3 here is CASSLVGPGGPETQYF. The CDR3 DNA sequence: TGTGCCAGCAGCTTAGTAGGCCCCGGGGGGCCGGAGACCCAGTACTTC. The full variable domain, its missing parts supplied by reference TRBV7-2 and TRBJ2-5, is GAGVSQSPSNKVTEKGKDVELRCDPISGHTALYWYRQSLGQGLEFLIYFQGNSAPDKSGLPSDRFSAERTGGSVSTLTIQRTQQEDSAVYLCASSLVGPGGPETQYFGPGTRLLVL.

Many counts were recorded for this clonotype. V is TRBV3-1 and J is TRBJ2-7; perhaps D is TRBD1 or TRBD2 (6 bases each). Trimming stripped 2 bases from V and 9 bases from J, with 29 bases between. Germline V gene lookup returns CDR1 LGHDT and CDR2 YNNKEL (reference sequence). This CDR3 spans 18 amino acids. In DNA form, the CDR3 reads TGTGCCAGCAGCCAACGGCCGAGGGGGGTTTGGTGGTTTGGAGTGCAGTACTTC. This translates into CASSQRPRGVWWFGVQYF.

This clonotype was detected ten times or more. The chain has TRBV12-3 or TRBV12-4 and TRBJ2-5; D is unresolved. Trimming removed 6 bases from V and 2 bases from J, with 13 bases in between. The CDR3 covers 14 residues. The CDR3 bases are TGTGCCAGCAGGGCAACGCTCGGACAAGAGACCCAGTACTTC. Translation gives CASRATLGQETQYF.

This clonotype was counted between two and nine times. The chain carries TRBV7-8 and TRBJ2-7; D unclear. Trimming removed 2 bases at V and 1 base at J, with 9 bases between. Germline lookup yields CDR1 SGHVS and CDR2 FQNEAQ. CDR3 length: 14 residues. The CDR3 region is CASSLTSWSYEQYV. The CDR3 DNA reads TGTGCCAGCAGCTTAACTTCATGGTCCTACGAGCAGTACGTC.

This chain links TRBV19 with TRBJ1-1; D not resolved. CDR1 is LNHDA, CDR2 SQIVND, per germline (reference sequence). The CDR3 extends over 12 amino acids. V shed 5 bases and J shed 7 bases, with 11 bases lying between them. The CDR3 region has the DNA TGTGCCAGTAGTCCCCTTTTGAGTGAAGCTTTCTTT. It yields the protein CASSPLLSEAFF.

This clonotype has ten or more counts. V usage is TRBV7-8 and J usage is TRBJ2-2, with 9 positions matching TRBD1. The CDR3 covers 15 residues. Trimming cost V 5 bases and J 1 base; bases outside gene matches: 2. Germline CDR1 is SGHVS and CDR2 is FQNEAQ. In DNA form, the CDR3 reads TGTGCCAGCAGCCGACAGGGGGAGAACACCGGGGAGCTGTTTTTT. It yields the protein CASSRQGENTGELFF.

This clonotype turned up a few times. The chain combines TRBV29-1 with TRBJ2-1; D perhaps matches TRBD2 (5 bases). Germline V gives CDR1 SQVTM, CDR2 ANQGSEA. Trimming took off 7 bases at V and 3 bases at J, with 19 bases between the two ends. The CDR3 loop spans 15 amino acids. CDR3 sequence reads: CSASGSTAIYNEQFF. CDR3 DNA sequence: TGCAGCGCCAGCGGCTCAACCGCGATCTACAATGAGCAGTTCTTC.

The table lists this clonotype with many counts. V usage is TRBV12-3 or TRBV12-4 and J usage is TRBJ1-1; D not certain. Trimming stripped 3 bases from V and 1 base from J, with 6 bases between. CDR3 length equals 13 residues. In DNA, the CDR3 is TGTGCCAGCAGTTTTGGGCAGAACACTGAAGCTTTCTTT. Protein: CASSFGQNTEAFF.

This clonotype was recorded a few times. The V gene is TRBV5-1, the J gene TRBJ2-5; 8 bases fit TRBD1. V was clipped by 1 base and J by 4 bases; unmatched bases: 12. The CDR3 covers 17 residues. Germline V gene data show CDR1 as SGHRS and CDR2 as YFSETQ. This chain's CDR3 is CASSLNRGITLPETQYF. The CDR3 region has the DNA TGCGCCAGCAGCTTGAACAGGGGGATAACCCTCCCAGAGACCCAGTACTTC.